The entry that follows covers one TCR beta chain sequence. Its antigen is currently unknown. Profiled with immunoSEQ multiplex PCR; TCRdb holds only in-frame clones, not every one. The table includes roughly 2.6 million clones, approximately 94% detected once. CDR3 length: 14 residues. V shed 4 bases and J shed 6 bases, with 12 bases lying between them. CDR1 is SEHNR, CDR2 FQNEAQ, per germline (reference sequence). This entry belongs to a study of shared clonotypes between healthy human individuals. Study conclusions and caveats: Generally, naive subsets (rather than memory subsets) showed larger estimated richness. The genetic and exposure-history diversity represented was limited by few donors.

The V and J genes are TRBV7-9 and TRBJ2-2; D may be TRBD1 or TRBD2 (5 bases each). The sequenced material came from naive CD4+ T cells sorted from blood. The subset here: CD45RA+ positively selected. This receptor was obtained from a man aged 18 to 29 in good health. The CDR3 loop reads CASSYRKGPGELFF. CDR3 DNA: TGTGCCAGCAGCTACCGTAAGGGACCCGGGGAGCTGTTTTTT.